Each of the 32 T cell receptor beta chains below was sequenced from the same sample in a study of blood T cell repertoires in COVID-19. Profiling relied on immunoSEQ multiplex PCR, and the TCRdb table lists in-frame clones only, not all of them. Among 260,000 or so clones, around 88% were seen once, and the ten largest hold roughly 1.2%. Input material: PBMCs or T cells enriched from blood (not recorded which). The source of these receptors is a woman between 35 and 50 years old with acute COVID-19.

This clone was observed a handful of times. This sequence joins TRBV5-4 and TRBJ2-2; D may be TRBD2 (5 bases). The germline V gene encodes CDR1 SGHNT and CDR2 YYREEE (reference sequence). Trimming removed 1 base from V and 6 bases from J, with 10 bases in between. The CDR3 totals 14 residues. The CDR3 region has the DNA TGTGCCAGCAGCTTGCCTCTTAGCGCCGGGGAGCTGTTTTTT. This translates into CASSLPLSAGELFF.

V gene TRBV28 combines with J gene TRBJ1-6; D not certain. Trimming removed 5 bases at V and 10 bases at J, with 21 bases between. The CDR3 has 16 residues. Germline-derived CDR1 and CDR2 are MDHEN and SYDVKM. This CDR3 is CASSPPGGSEGSPLHF. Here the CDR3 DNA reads TGTGCCAGCAGTCCCCCGGGTGGTAGCGAGGGATCACCCCTCCACTTT.

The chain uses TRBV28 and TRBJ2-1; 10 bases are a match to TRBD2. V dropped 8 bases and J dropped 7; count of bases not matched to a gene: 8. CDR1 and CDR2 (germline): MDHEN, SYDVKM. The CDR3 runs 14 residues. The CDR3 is CASLGSGRGNEQFF. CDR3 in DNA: TGTGCCAGCTTAGGGAGCGGGAGGGGTAATGAGCAGTTCTTC.

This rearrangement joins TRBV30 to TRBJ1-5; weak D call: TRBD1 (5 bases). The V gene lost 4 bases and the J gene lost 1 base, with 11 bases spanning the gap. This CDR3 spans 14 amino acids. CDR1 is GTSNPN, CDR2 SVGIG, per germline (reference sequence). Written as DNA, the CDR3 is TGTGCCTGGACAGGGTTCAACAGCAATCAGCCCCAGCATTTT. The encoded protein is CAWTGFNSNQPQHF. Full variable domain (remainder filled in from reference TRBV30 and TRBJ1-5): SQTIHQWPATLVQPVGSPLSLECTVEGTSNPNLYWYRQAAGRGLQLLFYSVGIGQISSEVPQNLSASRPQDRQFILSSKKLLLSDSGFYLCAWTGFNSNQPQHFGDGTRLSIL.

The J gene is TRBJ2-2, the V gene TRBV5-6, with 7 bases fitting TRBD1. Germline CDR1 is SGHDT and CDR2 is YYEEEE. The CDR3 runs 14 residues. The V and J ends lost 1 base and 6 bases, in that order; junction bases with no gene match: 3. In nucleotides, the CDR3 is TGTGCCAGCAGCTTGCGGCAGGGGGCCGGGGAGCTGTTTTTT. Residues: CASSLRQGAGELFF.

For the CDR3, the DNA is TGTGCCAGCACCCGGGCCAAAAACATTCAGTACTTC. Translation gives CASTRAKNIQYF. The rearrangement uses TRBV2 and TRBJ2-4; D is uncertain. Germline assignment: CDR1 SNHLY and CDR2 FYNNEI. The CDR3 spans 12 residues. V was shortened by 7 bases and J by 1 base, with 5 bases between the two germline ends.

The DNA of the CDR3 is TGTGCCAGCAGCCAAACACAGGCTCCCCCTGGGAATGAGCAGTTCTTC. Residues: CASSQTQAPPGNEQFF. The gene calls are TRBV3-1 (or the pseudogene TRBV3-2) and TRBJ2-1; D perhaps matches TRBD1 (5 bases). Germline V lookup: CDR1 LGHDT, CDR2 YNNKEL (reference sequence). Trimming left V 2 bases short and J 7 bases short, with 18 bases between. The CDR3 length is 16 residues.

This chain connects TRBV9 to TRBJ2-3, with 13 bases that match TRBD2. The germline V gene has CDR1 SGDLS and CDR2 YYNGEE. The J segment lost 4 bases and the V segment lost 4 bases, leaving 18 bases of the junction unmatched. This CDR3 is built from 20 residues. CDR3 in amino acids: CASSIGTANRLAGGPDTQYF. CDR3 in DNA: TGTGCCAGCAGCATCGGGACAGCGAATCGACTAGCGGGAGGCCCAGATACGCAGTATTTT.

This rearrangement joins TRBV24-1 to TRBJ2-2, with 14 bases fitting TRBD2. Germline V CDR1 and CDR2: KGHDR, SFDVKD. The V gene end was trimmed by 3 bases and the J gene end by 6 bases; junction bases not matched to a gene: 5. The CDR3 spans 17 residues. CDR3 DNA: TGTGCCACCAGTGATCCGACTAGCGGGAGGGCCGCCGGGGAGCTGTTTTTT. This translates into CATSDPTSGRAAGELFF.

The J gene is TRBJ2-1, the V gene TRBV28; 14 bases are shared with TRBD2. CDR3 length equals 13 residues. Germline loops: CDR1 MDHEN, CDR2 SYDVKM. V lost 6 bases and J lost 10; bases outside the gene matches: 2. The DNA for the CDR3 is TGTGCCAGCAGGACTAGCGGGAGGGCAGAGCAGTTCTTC. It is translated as CASRTSGRAEQFF.

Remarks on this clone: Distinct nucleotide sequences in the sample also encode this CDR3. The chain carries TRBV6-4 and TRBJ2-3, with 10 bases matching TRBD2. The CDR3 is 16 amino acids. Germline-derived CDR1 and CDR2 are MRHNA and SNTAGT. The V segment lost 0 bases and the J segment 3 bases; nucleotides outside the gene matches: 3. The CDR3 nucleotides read TGTGCCAGCAGTGACTCTGCTAGCGGGAGTACAGATACGCAGTATTTT. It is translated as CASSDSASGSTDTQYF.

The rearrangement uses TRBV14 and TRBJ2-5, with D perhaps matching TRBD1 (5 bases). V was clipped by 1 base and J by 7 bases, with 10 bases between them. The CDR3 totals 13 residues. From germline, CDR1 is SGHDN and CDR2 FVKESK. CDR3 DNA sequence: TGTGCCAGCAGCCAAGCAGGGTTTGCGACCCAGTACTTC. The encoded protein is CASSQAGFATQYF.

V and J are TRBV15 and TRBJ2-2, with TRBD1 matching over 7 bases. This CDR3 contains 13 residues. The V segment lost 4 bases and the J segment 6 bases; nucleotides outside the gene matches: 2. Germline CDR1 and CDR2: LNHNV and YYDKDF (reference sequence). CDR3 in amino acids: CATSIGTAGELFF. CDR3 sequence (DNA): TGTGCCACCAGCATAGGGACAGCCGGGGAGCTGTTTTTT.

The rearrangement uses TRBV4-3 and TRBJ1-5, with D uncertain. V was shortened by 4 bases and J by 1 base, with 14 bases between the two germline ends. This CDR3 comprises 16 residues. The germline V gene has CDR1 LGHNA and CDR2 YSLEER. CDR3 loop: CASSRLFGESNQPQHF. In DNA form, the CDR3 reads TGCGCCAGCAGCCGGCTTTTTGGGGAGAGCAATCAGCCCCAGCATTTT.

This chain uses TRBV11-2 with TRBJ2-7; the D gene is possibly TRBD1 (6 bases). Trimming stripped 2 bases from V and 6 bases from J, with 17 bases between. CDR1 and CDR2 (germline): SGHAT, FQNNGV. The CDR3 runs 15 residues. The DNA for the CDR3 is TGTGCCAGCAGCTTACTATCGCCAGGGGCAGGCGAGCAGTACGTC. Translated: CASSLLSPGAGEQYV.

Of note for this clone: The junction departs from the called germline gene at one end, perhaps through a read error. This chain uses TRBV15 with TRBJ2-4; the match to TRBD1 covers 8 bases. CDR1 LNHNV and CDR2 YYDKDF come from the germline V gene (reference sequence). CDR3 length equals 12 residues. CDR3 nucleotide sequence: TGTGCCACCAGCAGAGATACAGGGGGGCTAGCGTTC. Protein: CATSRDTGGLAF. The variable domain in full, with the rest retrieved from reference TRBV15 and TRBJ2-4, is DAMVIQNPRYQVTQFGKPVTLSCSQTLNHNVMYWYQQKSSQAPKLLFHYYDKDFNNEADTPDNFQSRRPNTSFCFLDIRSPGLGDTAMYLCATSRDTGGLAFGAGTRLSVL.

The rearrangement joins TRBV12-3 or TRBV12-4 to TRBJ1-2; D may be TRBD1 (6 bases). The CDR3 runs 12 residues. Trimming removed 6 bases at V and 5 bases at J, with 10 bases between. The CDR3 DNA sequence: TGTGCCAGCAGCTCCGGACAGTATGGCTACACCTTC. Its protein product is CASSSGQYGYTF.

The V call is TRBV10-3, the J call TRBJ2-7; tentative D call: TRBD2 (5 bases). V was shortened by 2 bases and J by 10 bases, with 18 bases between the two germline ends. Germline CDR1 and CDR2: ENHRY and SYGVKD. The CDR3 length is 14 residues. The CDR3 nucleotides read TGTGCCATCAGTGAGCATGACGGGAAGTCGGGTCAGTACGTC. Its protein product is CAISEHDGKSGQYV.

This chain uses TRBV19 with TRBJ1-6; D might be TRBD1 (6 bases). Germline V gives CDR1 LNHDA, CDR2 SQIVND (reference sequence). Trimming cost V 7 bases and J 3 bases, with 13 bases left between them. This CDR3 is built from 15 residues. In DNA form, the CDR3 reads TGTGCCAGTAAACGGACAGCCTTCTATAATTCACCCCTCCACTTT. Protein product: CASKRTAFYNSPLHF.

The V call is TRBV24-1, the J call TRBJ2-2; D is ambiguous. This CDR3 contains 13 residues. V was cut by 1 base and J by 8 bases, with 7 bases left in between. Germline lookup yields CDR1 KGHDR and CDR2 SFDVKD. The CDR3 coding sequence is TGTGCCACCAGTGATTTCTCGGTGGGGGAGCTGTTTTTT. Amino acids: CATSDFSVGELFF.

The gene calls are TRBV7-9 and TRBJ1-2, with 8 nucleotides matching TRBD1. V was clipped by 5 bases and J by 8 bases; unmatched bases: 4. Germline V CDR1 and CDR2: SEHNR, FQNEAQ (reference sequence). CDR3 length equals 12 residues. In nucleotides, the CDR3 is TGTGCCAGCAGCGGACAGGGAGAGGGCTACACCTTC. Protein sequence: CASSGQGEGYTF. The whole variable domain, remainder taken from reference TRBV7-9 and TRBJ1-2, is DTGVSQNPRHKITKRGQNVTFRCDPISEHNRLYWYRQTLGQGPEFLTYFQNEAQLEKSRLLSDRFSAERPKGSFSTLEIQRTEQGDSAMYLCASSGQGEGYTFGSGTRLTVV.

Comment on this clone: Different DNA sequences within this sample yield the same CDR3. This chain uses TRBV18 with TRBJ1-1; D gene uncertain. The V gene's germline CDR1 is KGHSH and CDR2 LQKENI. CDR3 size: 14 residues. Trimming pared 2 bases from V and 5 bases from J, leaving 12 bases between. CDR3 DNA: TGTGCCAGCTCACCAAGCGGGCTTGGGACTGAAGCTTTCTTT. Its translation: CASSPSGLGTEAFF.

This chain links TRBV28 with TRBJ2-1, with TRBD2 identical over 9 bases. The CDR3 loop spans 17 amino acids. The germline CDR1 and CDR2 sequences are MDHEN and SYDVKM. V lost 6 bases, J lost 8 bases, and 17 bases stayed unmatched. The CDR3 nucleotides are TGTGCCAGCAGCTATGATCCAATAGCGGGAGAAGACGATGAGCAGTTCTTC. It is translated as CASSYDPIAGEDDEQFF.

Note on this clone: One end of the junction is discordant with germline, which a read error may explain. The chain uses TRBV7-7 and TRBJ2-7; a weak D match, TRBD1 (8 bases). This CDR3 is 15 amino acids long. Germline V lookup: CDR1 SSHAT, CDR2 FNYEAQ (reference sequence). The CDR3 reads CASSLSQGAGVEQYF. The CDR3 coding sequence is TGTGCTAGCAGCCTATCCCAGGGGGCGGGAGTCGAGCAGTACTTC.

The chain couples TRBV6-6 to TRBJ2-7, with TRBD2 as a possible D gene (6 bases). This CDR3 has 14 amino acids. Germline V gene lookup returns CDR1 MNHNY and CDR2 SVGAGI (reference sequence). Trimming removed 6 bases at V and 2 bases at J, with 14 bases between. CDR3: CASSRGLRPYEQYF. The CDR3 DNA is TGTGCCAGCAGCCGCGGACTAAGACCCTACGAGCAGTACTTC.

The CDR3 DNA reads TGTGCCAGCAGCCCCCGGCATAGTGCGGGACCCCTCCACTTT. Encoded protein: CASSPRHSAGPLHF. The genes are TRBV9 and TRBJ1-6; D call uncertain. This CDR3 has 14 amino acids. The germline V and J ends were trimmed by 4 bases and 12 bases, with 17 bases remaining between them. Germline lookup yields CDR1 SGDLS and CDR2 YYNGEE.

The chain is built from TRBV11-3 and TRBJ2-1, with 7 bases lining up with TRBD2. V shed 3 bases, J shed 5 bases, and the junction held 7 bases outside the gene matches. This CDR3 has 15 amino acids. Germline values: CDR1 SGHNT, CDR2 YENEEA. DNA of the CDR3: TGTGCCAGCAGCTTTCCCGGGACTACCGACAATGAGCAGTTCTTC. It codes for CASSFPGTTDNEQFF.

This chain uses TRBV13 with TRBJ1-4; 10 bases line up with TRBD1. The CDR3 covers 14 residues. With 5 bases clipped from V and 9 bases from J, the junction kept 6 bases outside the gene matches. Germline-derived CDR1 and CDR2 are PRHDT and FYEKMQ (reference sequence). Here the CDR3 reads CASSLGTGAQKLFF. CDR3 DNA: TGTGCCAGCAGCCTTGGGACAGGGGCGCAAAAACTGTTTTTT.

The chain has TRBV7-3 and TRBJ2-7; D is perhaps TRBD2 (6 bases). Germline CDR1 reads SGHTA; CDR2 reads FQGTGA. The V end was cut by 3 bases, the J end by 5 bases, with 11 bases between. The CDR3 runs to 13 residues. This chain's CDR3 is CASSFAGSDEQYF. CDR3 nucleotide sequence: TGTGCCAGCAGCTTTGCGGGGTCGGACGAGCAGTACTTC.

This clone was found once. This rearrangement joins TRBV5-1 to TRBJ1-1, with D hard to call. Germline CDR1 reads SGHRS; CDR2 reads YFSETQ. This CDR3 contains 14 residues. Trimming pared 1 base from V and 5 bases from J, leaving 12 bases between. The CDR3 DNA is TGCGCCAGCAGCTTGCTCGTGGGAGGGACTGAAGCTTTCTTT. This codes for CASSLLVGGTEAFF. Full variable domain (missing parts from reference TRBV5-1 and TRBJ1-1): KAGVTQTPRYLIKTRGQQVTLSCSPISGHRSVSWYQQTPGQGLQFLFEYFSETQRNKGNFPGRFSGRQFSNSRSEMNVSTLELGDSALYLCASSLLVGGTEAFFGQGTRLTVV.

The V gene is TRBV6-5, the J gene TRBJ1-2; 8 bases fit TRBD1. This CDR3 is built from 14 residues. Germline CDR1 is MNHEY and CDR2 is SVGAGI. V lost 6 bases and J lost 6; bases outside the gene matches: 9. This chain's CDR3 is CASSFTGGGHGYTF. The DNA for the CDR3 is TGTGCCAGCAGCTTTACAGGGGGAGGCCATGGCTACACCTTC.

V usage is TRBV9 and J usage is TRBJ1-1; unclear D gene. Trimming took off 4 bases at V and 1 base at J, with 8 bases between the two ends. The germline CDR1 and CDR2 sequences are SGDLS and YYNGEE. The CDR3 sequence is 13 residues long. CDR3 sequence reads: CASSLRQNTEAFF. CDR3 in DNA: TGTGCCAGCAGCTTACGACAGAACACTGAAGCTTTCTTT.